These 20 T cell receptor beta chains came from one sample sequenced in a study of neoadjuvant nivolumab and ipilimumab in lung cancer (dated by TCRdb to about 2020). Sample time point, as interpreted from the label and publication: at surgical resection after neoadjuvant nivolumab +/- ipilimumab. Receptor libraries were prepared by the immunoSEQ multiplex PCR assay. TCRdb took this table from immuneACCESS and kept in-frame rearrangements with V and J called. Such tables lack part of the clones; where checked against another copy, unresolved V genes explain under half of the gap, and the rest is unexplained. This sample is represented by over 25,000 clones; 80% to 95% of them were singletons. The ten top clones hold 2% to 2.5% of the sample. The starting material was peripheral blood, obtained after neoadjuvant nivolumab, alone or with ipilimumab, at or shortly before surgery. The origin of the receptors is an adult with non-small cell lung cancer.

This clone occurred once. The chain uses TRBV27 and TRBJ1-2; 7 nucleotides agree with TRBD1. With 4 bases clipped from V and 7 bases from J, the junction kept 12 bases outside the gene matches. Germline lookup yields CDR1 MNHEY and CDR2 SMNVEV (reference sequence). The CDR3 contains 15 residues. The CDR3 coding sequence is TGTGCCAGCAGTTCGGTCCAGGGGGTTCGGTCTGGCTACACCTTC. Translation: CASSSVQGVRSGYTF.

This chain joins TRBV7-2 and TRBJ2-3; 14 bases match TRBD2. Per the germline V gene, CDR1 is SGHTA and CDR2 is FQGNSA. The CDR3 is made up of 16 amino acids. The V and J ends lost 5 bases and 3 bases, in that order; junction bases with no gene match: 4. The CDR3 nucleotides read TGTGCCAGCAGCGGGTGGACTAGCGGGAGGACAGATACGCAGTATTTT. It is translated as CASSGWTSGRTDTQYF. The full variable domain, completed using reference TRBV7-2 and TRBJ2-3, is GAGVSQSPSNKVTEKGKDVELRCDPISGHTALYWYRQSLGQGLEFLIYFQGNSAPDKSGLPSDRFSAERTGGSVSTLTIQRTQQEDSAVYLCASSGWTSGRTDTQYFGPGTRLTVL.

The chain employs TRBV29-1 and TRBJ2-5; tentative D call: TRBD1 (6 bases). Looked up from germline, CDR1 is SQVTM and CDR2 is ANQGSEA. V gave up 6 bases and J gave up 1 base, with 15 bases separating them. This CDR3 has 14 residues. In DNA, the CDR3 is TGCAGCGTCGGGCAAACAGGGTCCCAAGAGACCCAGTACTTC. It codes for CSVGQTGSQETQYF.

CDR3 DNA sequence: TGTGCCAGCCGTCTATCGGACAGGGTGACCGGGGAGCTGTTTTTT. Translating it yields CASRLSDRVTGELFF. The V and J genes are TRBV28 and TRBJ2-2; 8 bases are shared with TRBD1. Germline CDR1 and CDR2: MDHEN and SYDVKM. This CDR3 contains 15 residues. J gave up 5 bases and V 8 bases, and 10 bases lay outside the gene matches.

V is TRBV28 and J is TRBJ2-7; D is ambiguous. Germline V lookup: CDR1 MDHEN, CDR2 SYDVKM. This CDR3 region has 14 residues. The V gene lost 3 bases and the J gene lost 4 bases, with 13 bases spanning the gap. The CDR3 nucleotides read TGTGCCAGCAGTTTGACGGGTGCTGATTACGAGCAGTACTTC. Protein product: CASSLTGADYEQYF.

The genes are TRBV11-2 and TRBJ2-5; unclear D gene. V was pared by 0 bases and J by 1 base, with 6 bases between. The germline gives CDR1 SGHAT, CDR2 FQNNGV. The CDR3 covers 14 residues. The CDR3 spells CASSLERFQETQYF. The CDR3 DNA follows: TGTGCCAGCAGCTTAGAAAGGTTCCAAGAGACCCAGTACTTC. Complete variable domain (other parts from reference TRBV11-2 and TRBJ2-5): EAGVAQSPRYKIIEKRQSVAFWCNPISGHATLYWYQQILGQGPKLLIQFQNNGVVDDSQLPKDRFSAERLKGVDSTLKIQPAKLEDSAVYLCASSLERFQETQYFGPGTRLLVL.

CDR3 nucleotide sequence: TGTGCCAGCAGCGCTCTTGGGGTCACCGGGGAGCTGTTTTTT. It codes for CASSALGVTGELFF. The chain couples TRBV9 to TRBJ2-2; no reliable D call. The CDR3 runs to 14 residues. The germline V gene encodes CDR1 SGDLS and CDR2 YYNGEE. Trimming pared 3 bases from V and 4 bases from J, leaving 10 bases between.

The genes are TRBV14 and TRBJ2-7; the D is unclear. Germline CDR1 is SGHDN and CDR2 is FVKESK. V was trimmed by 1 base and J by 1 base, leaving 8 bases between them. The CDR3 totals 14 residues. The chain's CDR3 is CASSQVYGSYEQYF. In DNA form, the CDR3 reads TGTGCCAGCAGCCAAGTCTACGGTTCCTACGAGCAGTACTTC.

The rearrangement uses TRBV9 and TRBJ2-1; the match to TRBD2 covers 7 bases. Trimming cost V 4 bases and J 4 bases; bases outside gene matches: 8. Per germline, CDR1 SGDLS and CDR2 YYNGEE. There are 15 residues in the CDR3. The CDR3 DNA reads as TGTGCCAGCAGCTCAACTAGCGCGGATTACAATGAGCAGTTCTTC. Its protein is CASSSTSADYNEQFF.

This rearrangement joins TRBV7-2 to TRBJ1-2; D gene ambiguous. The CDR3 extends over 12 amino acids. CDR1 SGHTA and CDR2 FQGNSA come from the germline V gene. V lost 4 bases and J 12 bases, leaving 15 bases between the germline ends. The CDR3: CASSSPADMDTF. DNA for the CDR3: TGTGCCAGCAGCTCTCCGGCTGACATGGACACCTTC.

The genes are TRBV5-1 and TRBJ1-1; no clear D. CDR3 length equals 17 residues. Germline lookup yields CDR1 SGHRS and CDR2 YFSETQ. V shed 0 bases and J shed 1 base, with 16 bases lying between them. Written as DNA, the CDR3 is TGCGCCAGCAGCTTGGGGGGAAGCTACCCCGAGAACACTGAAGCTTTCTTT. The encoded protein is CASSLGGSYPENTEAFF.

This rearrangement joins TRBV6-1 to TRBJ1-2; possible D gene TRBD1, 5 bases. Germline CDR1 and CDR2: MNHNS and SASEGT. CDR3 length: 12 residues. V lost 2 bases to trimming and J lost 8 bases, with 9 bases between them. The CDR3 DNA reads as TGTGCCAGCAGTGAATTTACAGGCGGCTACACCTTC. This gives the protein CASSEFTGGYTF.

The V call is TRBV7-9, the J call TRBJ2-1; D is undetermined. Germline assignment: CDR1 SEHNR and CDR2 FQNEAQ (reference sequence). The V gene lost 3 bases and the J gene lost 0 bases, with 9 bases spanning the gap. This CDR3 comprises 15 residues. This chain's CDR3 is CASSFGWSSYNEQFF. DNA of the CDR3: TGTGCCAGCAGCTTCGGCTGGAGCTCCTACAATGAGCAGTTCTTC.

The chain uses TRBV27 and TRBJ2-7; D gene ambiguous. The V end was cut by 3 bases, the J end by 1 base, with 10 bases between. Germline loops: CDR1 MNHEY, CDR2 SMNVEV (reference sequence). This CDR3 region has 14 residues. The DNA of the CDR3 is TGTGCCAGCAGTTTGTTGGGTCCTTCCTACGAGCAGTACTTC. It translates to CASSLLGPSYEQYF.

This sequence joins TRBV9 and TRBJ1-1, with TRBD1 as a possible D gene (5 bases). Germline-derived CDR1 and CDR2 are SGDLS and YYNGEE. Trimming pared 4 bases from V and 1 base from J, leaving 8 bases between. There are 13 residues in the CDR3. Here the CDR3 reads CASSPGTNTEAFF. The CDR3 DNA reads as TGTGCCAGCAGCCCGGGGACGAACACTGAAGCTTTCTTT.

The V gene is TRBV7-2, the J gene TRBJ2-2; D gene unclear. The V end was cut by 3 bases, the J end by 1 base, with 6 bases between. CDR1 is SGHTA and CDR2 is FQGNSA in the germline V gene. This CDR3 spans 14 amino acids. The CDR3 DNA follows: TGTGCCAGCAGCTTTATAGAGAACACCGGGGAGCTGTTTTTT. Its protein product is CASSFIENTGELFF.

The V gene is TRBV18, the J gene TRBJ2-3; D is unresolved. The length of the CDR3 is 14 residues. CDR1 and CDR2 (germline): KGHSH, LQKENI. Deletions cut 0 bases from V and 6 bases from J, with 10 bases between. CDR3: CASSPPSRADTQYF. The CDR3 coding sequence is TGTGCCAGCTCACCACCGTCTAGGGCGGATACGCAGTATTTT.

The V gene is TRBV7-7, the J gene TRBJ1-4; 7 nucleotides match TRBD1. V gave up 8 bases and J gave up 8 bases; unmatched junction bases: 11. In germline, CDR1 is SSHAT, CDR2 FNYEAQ (reference sequence). The CDR3 runs 14 residues. This CDR3 is CASPGGVRVEKLFF. The CDR3 DNA reads as TGTGCCAGCCCAGGGGGGGTAAGGGTGGAAAAACTGTTTTTT.

The chain joins TRBV5-8 to TRBJ2-3, with 8 bases fitting TRBD1. V lost 2 bases and J lost 2; bases outside the gene matches: 4. The CDR3 sequence is 15 residues long. CDR1 and CDR2 from the germline V gene are SGHTS and YDEGEE. Written as DNA, the CDR3 is TGTGCCAGCAGCTTTGGCCAGGGGGCCACAGATACGCAGTATTTT. It encodes CASSFGQGATDTQYF.

V is TRBV5-4 and J is TRBJ2-1; tentatively, D is TRBD2 (6 bases). Trimming removed 0 bases from V and 3 bases from J, with 10 bases in between. The CDR3 consists of 15 residues. The germline V gene encodes CDR1 SGHNT and CDR2 YYREEE (reference sequence). This CDR3 reads CASSLALAVYNEQFF. CDR3 bases: TGTGCCAGCAGCTTGGCCTTAGCGGTCTACAATGAGCAGTTCTTC.